A single T cell receptor (beta chain) is shown here with its context. This sample is part of a study of blood T cell repertoires in COVID-19. Study details: The cDNA or gDNA used as material had been derived from T cells, B-cell-depleted T cells, or PBMCs.

The germline V gene encodes CDR1 KGHDR and CDR2 SFDVKD. The trim removed 10 bases at V and 10 bases at J, leaving 16 bases unmatched. There are 14 residues in the CDR3. TCRdb keeps only in-frame clones here, not all; method: immunoSEQ multiplex PCR. The sample lists approximately 190,000 clones, around 81% occurring once. Sequencing used PBMCs or T cells enriched from blood (not recorded which). This chain links TRBV24-1 with TRBJ1-2, with TRBD1 matching 8 bases. The TCR originated in a man between 40 and 49 years old who had recovered from COVID-19. The CDR3 loop reads CATSRTGRFFDYTF. CDR3 nucleotide sequence: TGTGCCACTAGTCGGACAGGGAGGTTTTTCGACTACACCTTC.